This T cell receptor (beta chain) was captured by sequencing in a study of blood T cell repertoires in COVID-19. Whole-study context: The samples span acute and convalescent COVID-19 from the United States, Italy and Spain. T cells, B-cell-depleted T cells, or PBMCs supplied cDNA or gDNA.

Per the study methods: It was from reference gene primer amplification that nucleated cell counts were estimated. Using immunoSEQ multiplex PCR, the repertoire was profiled, and TCRdb retains in-frame clones only, with some absent. V, J and clone size reflect that table, while D and trimming were determined from the DNA. There are hundreds of thousands of clones in the sample; around 86% occur only once, and under 6.5% lies in the top ten. The germline V gene encodes CDR1 SGDLS and CDR2 YYNGEE. The CDR3 sequence is 16 residues long. Trimming at V came to 0 bases and at J to 4 bases, leaving 7 bases not matched to a gene. Seattle patient enrollment occurred during active infection, with longitudinal follow-up thereafter.

The chain employs TRBV9 and TRBJ2-5, with 9 bases that match TRBD2. The TCR originated in a woman aged 50 to 60 with COVID-19, enrolled during active disease. Sample: peripheral blood. The CDR3 nucleotides read TGTGCCAGCAGCGTAGCTTTGCGGGAGGGCCGAGAGACCCAGTACTTC. Protein sequence: CASSVALREGRETQYF. The complete variable domain, with remaining parts taken from reference TRBV9 and TRBJ2-5, reads DSGVTQTPKHLITATGQRVTLRCSPRSGDLSVYWYQQSLDQGLQFLIQYYNGEERAKGNILERFSAQQFPDLHSELNLSSLELGDSALYFCASSVALREGRETQYFGPGTRLLVL.